The 9 T cell receptor beta chains listed next were all sequenced from one sample in a study of blood T cell repertoires in COVID-19. The assay was immunoSEQ multiplex PCR, and TCRdb's table has in-frame clones only and misses some. The sample lists 350,000 to 400,000 clones, about 89% occurring once. The sample was peripheral blood. These receptors were collected from a woman aged 25-40 years with COVID-19, enrolled during active disease.

The table lists this clone with a few counts. The chain combines TRBV10-1 with TRBJ1-1; 7 bases match TRBD1. Germline lookup yields CDR1 WNHNN and CDR2 SYGVQD (reference sequence). The CDR3 spans 16 residues. Trimming cost V 4 bases and J 0 bases; bases outside gene matches: 8. The chain's CDR3 is CASSGQGGGMNTEAFF. In DNA, the CDR3 is TGCGCCAGCAGTGGACAGGGAGGAGGAATGAACACTGAAGCTTTCTTT.

The chain uses TRBV10-3 and TRBJ2-2; 7 bases line up with TRBD1. The CDR3 length is 16 residues. Germline trimming cut 10 bases from V and 0 bases from J; bases unmatched to any gene: 11. CDR1 and CDR2 from the germline V gene are ENHRY and SYGVKD. The CDR3 spells CATAGQGVTNTGELFF. The CDR3, as DNA: TGTGCCACCGCCGGGCAGGGGGTTACGAACACCGGGGAGCTGTTTTTT.

Ten or more counts support this clone. The chain joins TRBV2 to TRBJ1-1; a weak D match, TRBD1 (6 bases). The CDR3 is made up of 16 amino acids. Germline-derived CDR1 and CDR2 are SNHLY and FYNNEI. Trimming removed 7 bases from V and 1 base from J, with 19 bases in between. The CDR3 DNA follows: TGTGCCAGCACTCCCAGGTCGGGCAGGGGGAACACTGAAGCTTTCTTT. Protein: CASTPRSGRGNTEAFF.

The V gene is TRBV7-8, the J gene TRBJ1-1, with D tentatively TRBD1 (5 bases). In germline, CDR1 is SGHVS, CDR2 FQNEAQ. The CDR3 runs 13 residues. With 1 base removed from V and 9 bases from J, the gap between germline ends came to 12 bases. CDR3 sequence: CASSLGGDRKAFF. The CDR3 DNA follows: TGTGCCAGCAGCTTAGGCGGGGACCGTAAAGCTTTCTTT.

DNA for the CDR3: TGTGCCAGCAGTTTCCGGGCCCAGAGGGGGTTAAACACTGAAGCTTTCTTT. The encoded protein is CASSFRAQRGLNTEAFF. This chain connects TRBV6-2 or TRBV6-3 to TRBJ1-1; tentatively, D is TRBD1 (6 bases). Deletions cut 4 bases from V and 2 bases from J, with 20 bases between. Germline loops: CDR1 MNHEY, CDR2 SVGEGT. The CDR3 has 17 amino acids.

This clone has a single count. The CDR3 sequence is CASSLTSGGAGEQFF. For the CDR3, the DNA is TGCGCCAGCAGCTTGACTAGCGGGGGGGCCGGTGAGCAGTTCTTC. The rearrangement joins TRBV5-1 to TRBJ2-1; 13 bases are a match to TRBD2. The germline CDR1 and CDR2 sequences are SGHRS and YFSETQ. The CDR3 has 15 residues. Trimming removed 1 base from V and 9 bases from J; junction bases left unmatched: 4. Supplemented by reference TRBV5-1 and TRBJ2-1, the full variable domain reads KAGVTQTPRYLIKTRGQQVTLSCSPISGHRSVSWYQQTPGQGLQFLFEYFSETQRNKGNFPGRFSGRQFSNSRSEMNVSTLELGDSALYLCASSLTSGGAGEQFFGPGTRLTVL.

The chain links TRBV2 to TRBJ2-2, with a tentative D call TRBD2 (6 bases). This CDR3 is 17 amino acids long. Trimming cost V 8 bases and J 3 bases, with 22 bases left between them. Germline V gene lookup returns CDR1 SNHLY and CDR2 FYNNEI. The CDR3 spells CASVGREPTADTGELFF. CDR3 in DNA: TGTGCCAGCGTTGGCCGGGAGCCCACAGCGGACACCGGGGAGCTGTTTTTT.

J is TRBJ2-7 and V is TRBV4-1; the D gene is possibly TRBD1 (6 bases). The germline V and J ends were trimmed by 4 bases and 2 bases, with 30 bases remaining between them. CDR1 and CDR2 (germline): MGHRA, YSYEKL. The CDR3 runs 20 residues. CDR3 sequence: CASSPGPRTARGKDAYEQYF. The CDR3 DNA is TGCGCCAGCAGCCCAGGCCCCCGCACCGCGAGGGGGAAGGACGCCTACGAGCAGTACTTC.

V and J are TRBV5-1 and TRBJ1-1; D is perhaps TRBD1 (6 bases). Germline-derived CDR1 and CDR2 are SGHRS and YFSETQ. This CDR3 spans 15 amino acids. Trimming took 6 bases from V and 1 from J, leaving 16 bases between them. The CDR3 region is CASTQVGQQNTEAFF. CDR3 sequence (DNA): TGCGCCAGCACCCAGGTTGGACAGCAGAACACTGAAGCTTTCTTT.